The clone carrying this TCR beta chain was counted a single time. Antigen unknown. The table came from immunoSEQ multiplex PCR; TCRdb's copy has only in-frame clones and leaves some out. The sample lists some 75,000 clones, 80% occurring once. This sample stems from a study of T cell clones after liver transplantation. Study summary: TCRbeta sequencing after a pre-transplant mixed lymphocyte reaction identified graft-donor-reactive clones, later tracked in post-transplant blood. Overall study findings and caveats: Compared with third party-reactive sequences, donor-reactive ones declined more, independent of withdrawal success. Migration into the graft, not deletion, may explain lost graft donor-reactive T cells. Circulating graft-donor-reactive CD4 TCRbeta sequences fell significantly post-transplant in 5 of 8 subjects.

The germline V gene has CDR1 SNHLY and CDR2 FYNNEI. The CDR3 extends over 13 amino acids. The V and J ends lost 8 bases and 3 bases, in that order; junction bases with no gene match: 3. This receptor was identified in a human donor who received a liver transplant. The chain carries TRBV2 and TRBJ2-7; 11 bases are a match to TRBD1. The specimen comprised CD4+ T cells from blood, sampled before liver transplant. CDR3 sequence (DNA): TGTGCCAGCGGGGGGACAGGGGGCTACGAGCAGTACTTC. It is translated as CASGGTGGYEQYF.